This T cell receptor beta chain was identified in a study of preoperative IRX-2 immunotherapy in early breast cancer. Treatment: preoperative locoregional IRX-2 cytokine immunotherapy. This phase Ib study tested locoregional IRX-2 cytokine immunotherapy given before surgery. Method: immunoSEQ multiplex PCR; TCRdb's copy keeps in-frame clones and lacks some. The repertoire includes tens of thousands of clones, over 90% of them detected once, and approximately 6.5% sits in the top ten. With 5 bases removed from V and 0 bases from J, the gap between germline ends came to 14 bases. Germline V lookup: CDR1 SGHTA, CDR2 FQGNSA. CDR3 length: 16 amino acids.

This sample was gathered from a patient treated with IRX-2 immunotherapy. The TCR comes from a human donor with breast cancer. V gene TRBV7-2 combines with J gene TRBJ2-1; TRBD2 might be the D (6 bases). The CDR3 reads CASSRAQTSSYNEQFF. As DNA, the CDR3 is TGTGCCAGCAGCCGGGCGCAGACTAGCTCCTACAATGAGCAGTTCTTC.